The subject of this entry is one T cell receptor beta chain. Using immunoSEQ multiplex PCR, the repertoire was profiled, and TCRdb retains in-frame clones only, with some absent. Counted here are approximately 200,000 clones, 88% occurring once; the ten biggest clones make up over 1.5%. Trimming cost V 4 bases and J 0 bases, with 8 bases left between them. The germline gives CDR1 SGHRS, CDR2 YFSETQ. CDR3 length: 15 residues. The record originates from a study of blood T cell repertoires in COVID-19. Study background: T cells, B-cell-depleted T cells, or PBMCs supplied cDNA or gDNA.

The sequence was obtained from a man between 65 and 79 years old with acute or convalescent COVID-19. The genes are TRBV5-1 and TRBJ2-6; no clear D. The sequenced sample was peripheral blood. The CDR3 sequence: CASSTQSSGANVLTF. CDR3 coding DNA: TGCGCCAGCAGCACTCAAAGCTCTGGGGCCAACGTCCTGACTTTC.